The 13 T cell receptor beta chains in this list originate from one sample, sequenced in a study of T cell responses to AZD1222 COVID-19 vaccine (dated by TCRdb to about 2021). To prepare the library, the immunoSEQ multiplex PCR assay was applied. The table comes from immuneACCESS by way of TCRdb, which keeps in-frame sequences with V and J called. Part of the clones is missing from these tables; in studies checked, under half for an unresolved V gene and the rest for unknown reasons. Present in this sample are 100,000 to 120,000 clones, 87% of which were seen just once. The ten biggest clones cover around 3.2% of the sample. The time point label of this sample denotes: baseline before first vaccination. Sequencing was performed on peripheral blood, taken on day 0 of AZD1222 vaccination. The receptor set was obtained from an adult in good health.

This rearrangement joins TRBV20-1 to TRBJ2-3; D unresolved. The germline CDR1 and CDR2 sequences are DFQATT and SNEGSKA (reference sequence). There are 11 residues in the CDR3. The CDR3 reads CTIKPGGTQYF. In DNA form, the CDR3 reads TGCACGATAAAGCCTGGCGGTACGCAGTATTTT.

Comment on this clone: Mismatch with germline at one junction end may stem from a read error. The J gene is TRBJ1-5, the V gene TRBV2; 7 nucleotides align to TRBD1. The CDR3 has 14 residues. CDR1 and CDR2 from the germline V gene are SNHLY and FYNNEI. CDR3 sequence (DNA): TGTGCCAGCTGTGAGGGGGCGCAGGGGCAGCCCCAGCATTTT. It codes for CASCEGAQGQPQHF.

This chain links TRBV9 with TRBJ2-7; D is unclear. Per the germline V gene, CDR1 is SGDLS and CDR2 is YYNGEE. This CDR3 comprises 15 residues. Trimming took off 4 bases at V and 2 bases at J, with 16 bases between the two ends. The CDR3 here is CASSLEIHVTYEQYF. CDR3 bases: TGTGCCAGCAGCCTAGAAATACACGTCACCTACGAGCAGTACTTC.

The J gene is TRBJ1-4, the V gene TRBV19; D remains ambiguous. CDR1 and CDR2 from the germline V gene are LNHDA and SQIVND (reference sequence). The CDR3 runs to 14 residues. Trimming removed 5 bases at V and 1 base at J, with 8 bases between. Here the CDR3 DNA reads TGTGCCAGTAGTCCTTATAGAACTAATGAAAAACTGTTTTTT. Translation gives CASSPYRTNEKLFF. Supplemented by reference TRBV19 and TRBJ1-4, the full variable domain reads DGGITQSPKYLFRKEGQNVTLSCEQNLNHDAMYWYRQDPGQGLRLIYYSQIVNDFQKGDIAEGYSVSREKKESFPLTVTSAQKNPTAFYLCASSPYRTNEKLFFGSGTQLSVL.

The gene calls are TRBV6-5 and TRBJ1-4; 9 nucleotides align to TRBD1. The CDR3 is made up of 15 amino acids. The germline CDR1 and CDR2 sequences are MNHEY and SVGAGI. V lost 6 bases to trimming and J lost 6 bases; unmatched junction nucleotides: 8. The DNA of the CDR3 is TGTGCCAGCAGGACGACAGGGGGTACGGATGAAAAACTGTTTTTT. This codes for CASRTTGGTDEKLFF.

The chain recombines TRBV12-3 or TRBV12-4 with TRBJ1-5; D perhaps matches TRBD1 (5 bases). V was clipped by 4 bases and J by 11 bases, with 12 bases between them. The CDR3 totals 12 residues. This CDR3 reads CASSSPGLAQHF. For the CDR3, the DNA is TGTGCCAGCAGTTCCCCGGGACTGGCCCAGCATTTT.

The chain carries TRBV5-4 and TRBJ2-1, with 13 bases identical to TRBD2. Looked up from germline, CDR1 is SGHNT and CDR2 is YYREEE (reference sequence). This CDR3 is built from 18 residues. The trim removed 1 base at V and 7 bases at J, leaving 11 bases unmatched. This CDR3 reads CASSLRGRTSGRINEQFF. The CDR3 DNA reads TGTGCCAGCAGCTTGCGGGGCCGGACTAGCGGGAGAATAAATGAGCAGTTCTTC.

The chain carries TRBV14 and TRBJ1-1; D gene unclear. CDR3 size: 16 residues. V lost 0 bases and J lost 0, with 11 bases in between. Germline values: CDR1 SGHDN, CDR2 FVKESK. This CDR3 is CASSQEKGSLNTEAFF. The CDR3 DNA is TGTGCCAGCAGCCAAGAAAAGGGTTCTCTGAACACTGAAGCTTTCTTT. The whole variable domain, remainder taken from reference TRBV14 and TRBJ1-1, is EAGVTQFPSHSVIEKGQTVTLRCDPISGHDNLYWYRRVMGKEIKFLLHFVKESKQDESGMPNNRFLAERTGGTYSTLKVQPAELEDSGVYFCASSQEKGSLNTEAFFGQGTRLTVV.

This CDR3 reads CASSLAPSGGNTQETQYF. CDR3 nucleotide sequence: TGTGCCAGCAGCTTAGCGCCTAGCGGGGGGAATACCCAAGAGACCCAGTACTTC. The rearrangement uses TRBV7-2 and TRBJ2-5; 11 positions agree with TRBD2. From germline, CDR1 is SGHTA and CDR2 FQGNSA. Losses at the gene ends were 0 bases for V and 1 base for J; bases not matched to a gene: 7. The length of the CDR3 is 18 residues.

This clone occurred once. The chain has TRBV7-3 and TRBJ2-3; D may be TRBD2 (7 bases). V lost 5 bases and J lost 6, with 15 bases in between. CDR1 is SGHTA, CDR2 FQGTGA, per germline. The CDR3 contains 14 residues. The DNA for the CDR3 is TGTGCCAGCAGCCCGAGAAGGGGGGGCGATACGCAGTATTTT. Its translation is CASSPRRGGDTQYF.

The V call is TRBV28, the J call TRBJ2-1; no firm D call. The V end lost 1 base, the J end lost 12 bases, and 7 bases lay between the germline ends. Germline V gene lookup returns CDR1 MDHEN and CDR2 SYDVKM. This CDR3 spans 11 amino acids. The CDR3 nucleotides are TGTGCCAGCAGTTTATACCCTTTGCAGTTCTTC. It specifies CASSLYPLQFF.

The chain is built from TRBV19 and TRBJ2-7; 10 bases are shared with TRBD1. CDR1 and CDR2 (germline): LNHDA, SQIVND (reference sequence). The CDR3 contains 15 residues. The V segment lost 3 bases and the J segment 4 bases; nucleotides outside the gene matches: 6. CDR3 sequence: CASSISGDRGYEQYF. Here the CDR3 DNA reads TGTGCCAGTAGTATTAGTGGGGACAGGGGATACGAGCAGTACTTC.

As concerns this clone: A junction end diverges from the germline sequence, so it may reflect a read error. The gene calls are TRBV6-2 or TRBV6-3 and TRBJ1-5; D uncertain. This CDR3 is built from 16 residues. Germline lookup yields CDR1 MNHEY and CDR2 SVGEGT. The CDR3 loop reads CASSYARKPSDQPQHF. The CDR3 nucleotides are TGTGCCAGCAGTTACGCCAGGAAACCTAGCGATCAGCCCCAGCATTTT.